This T cell receptor beta chain comes out of a study of a mutant IDH1 vaccine in newly diagnosed glioma. Overall study context: Beginning 4-6 weeks after radiotherapy alone, or with temozolomide cycles, vaccination took place. The treated group averaged approximately 42 years old and was roughly 60% male, around 38% female.

The method was immunoSEQ multiplex PCR; TCRdb's version includes in-frame clones alone and lacks a portion of them. The sample holds roughly 30,000 clones, around 89% seen once. V lost 2 bases to trimming and J lost 5 bases; unmatched junction nucleotides: 11. The germline V gene has CDR1 SGHRS and CDR2 YFSETQ. The length of the CDR3 is 16 residues. Details on this clone: Its antigen is currently unknown.

Overall study findings and caveats: Across multiple MHC alleles, 85% to 95% of patients had vaccine-induced responses.

Time point noted: week 5, during vaccination. Each dose of the vaccine consisted of 300 ug of mutant IDH1 20-mer peptide, with topical imiquimod. Donors harbored newly found WHO grade 3 or 4 IDH1-mutant, ATRX-lost astrocytomas. This chain uses TRBV5-1 with TRBJ2-7, with TRBD1 matching 9 bases. The TCR was taken from a man in his late teens or twenties with glioma. This specimen was PBMCs, taken from a glioma patient whose treatment included an IDH1 peptide vaccine. The chain's CDR3 is CASSFTDRGTRDEQYF. As DNA, the CDR3 is TGCGCCAGCAGCTTCACGGACAGGGGAACTAGGGACGAGCAGTACTTC. The whole variable domain, remainder taken from reference TRBV5-1 and TRBJ2-7, is KAGVTQTPRYLIKTRGQQVTLSCSPISGHRSVSWYQQTPGQGLQFLFEYFSETQRNKGNFPGRFSGRQFSNSRSEMNVSTLELGDSALYLCASSFTDRGTRDEQYFGPGTRLTVT.